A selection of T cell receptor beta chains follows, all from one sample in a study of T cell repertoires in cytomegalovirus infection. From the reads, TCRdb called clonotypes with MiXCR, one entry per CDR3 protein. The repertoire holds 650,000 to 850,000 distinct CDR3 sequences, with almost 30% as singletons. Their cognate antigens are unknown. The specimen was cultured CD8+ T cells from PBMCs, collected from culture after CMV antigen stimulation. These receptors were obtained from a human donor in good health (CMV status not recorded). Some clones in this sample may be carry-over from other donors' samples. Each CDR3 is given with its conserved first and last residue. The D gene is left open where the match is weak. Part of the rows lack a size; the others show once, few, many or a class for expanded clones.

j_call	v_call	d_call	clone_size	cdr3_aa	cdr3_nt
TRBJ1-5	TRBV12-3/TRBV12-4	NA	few	CASSLFGDSNQPQHF	TGTGCCAGCAGTTTGTTCGGAGATAGCAATCAGCCCCAGCATTTT
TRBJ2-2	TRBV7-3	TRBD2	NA	CASSLRTSGGANTGELFF	TGTGCCAGCAGCTTACGAACTAGCGGGGGGGCTAACACCGGGGAGCTGTTTTTT
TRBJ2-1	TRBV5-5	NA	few	CASSPGLLYNEQFF	TGTGCCAGCAGCCCGGGACTTCTCTACAATGAGCAGTTCTTC
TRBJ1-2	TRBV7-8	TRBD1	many	CASSLGTGDLYGYTF	TGTGCCAGCAGCCTCGGGACAGGTGACCTCTATGGCTACACCTTC
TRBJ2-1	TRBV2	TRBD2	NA	CASSGLAGGRDEQFF	TGTGCCAGCAGCGGACTAGCGGGGGGGCGGGATGAGCAGTTCTTC
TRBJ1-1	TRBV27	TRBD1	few	CASSVTGGRTEAFF	TGCGCCAGCAGCGTGACAGGGGGCAGGACTGAAGCTTTCTTT
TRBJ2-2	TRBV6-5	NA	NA	CASSYSTGQPGELFF	TGTGCCAGCAGTTACTCGACGGGGCAGCCCGGGGAGCTGTTTTTT
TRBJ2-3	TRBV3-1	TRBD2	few	CASSQLPGLAGVSDTQYF	TGTGCCAGCAGCCAGCTTCCGGGACTAGCGGGGGTCTCAGATACGCAGTATTTT
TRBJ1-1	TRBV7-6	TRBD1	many	CASADRGANTEAFF	TGTGCCAGCGCTGACAGGGGAGCGAACACTGAAGCTTTCTTT
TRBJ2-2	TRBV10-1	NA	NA	CASSETPLDTGELFF	TGCGCCAGCAGTGAGACCCCATTGGACACCGGGGAGCTGTTTTTT
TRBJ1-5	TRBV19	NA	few	CASPFRQGPDQPQHF	TGTGCCAGCCCATTCCGTCAGGGGCCTGATCAGCCCCAGCATTTT
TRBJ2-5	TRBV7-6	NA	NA	CASSLPVTRGAGKATQYF	TGTGCCAGCAGCTTACCCGTCACCCGGGGGGCAGGGAAGGCAACCCAGTACTTC
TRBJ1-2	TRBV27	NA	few	CASSEPGFGYTF	TGTGCCAGCAGTGAACCAGGGTTTGGCTACACCTTC
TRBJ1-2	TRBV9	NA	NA	CASSVNPANGTVEGYTF	TGTGCCAGCAGCGTAAATCCGGCCAACGGGACCGTTGAGGGCTACACCTTC
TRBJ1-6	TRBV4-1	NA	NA	CASSQDFGRLNSPLHF	TGCGCCAGCAGCCAAGATTTTGGCAGGCTGAATTCACCCCTCCACTTT
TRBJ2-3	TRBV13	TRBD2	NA	CASSVGTSGPPQVF	TGTGCCAGCAGCGTAGGGACTAGCGGACCTCCCCAAGTGTTT
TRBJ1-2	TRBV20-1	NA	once	CSVSPRDLGDYGYTF	TGCAGTGTTTCACCCCGGGACTTGGGGGACTATGGCTACACCTTC
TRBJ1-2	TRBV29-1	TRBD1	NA	CSVGQEPNYGYTF	TGCAGCGTGGGACAGGAGCCAAACTATGGCTACACCTTC
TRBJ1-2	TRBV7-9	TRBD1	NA	CASPHLDRDGYTF	TGTGCCAGCCCCCATTTGGACAGGGATGGCTACACCTTC
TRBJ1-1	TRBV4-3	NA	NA	CASSQDGQFEAFF	TGCGCCAGCAGCCAAGATGGACAGTTTGAAGCTTTCTTT
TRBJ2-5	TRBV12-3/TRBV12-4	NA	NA	CASSLGVGAFLETQYF	TGTGCCAGCAGTTTAGGGGTGGGGGCCTTTTTAGAGACCCAGTACTTC
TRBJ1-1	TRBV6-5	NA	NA	CASNQRDGRNTEAFF	TGTGCCAGCAACCAACGGGACGGGCGAAACACTGAAGCTTTCTTT
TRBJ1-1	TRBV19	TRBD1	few	CASSSRGAPNTEAFF	TGTGCCAGTAGTTCCAGGGGGGCCCCGAACACTGAAGCTTTCTTT
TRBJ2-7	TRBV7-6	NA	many	CASSLVGGRIGVYEQYF	TGTGCCAGCAGCTTAGTTGGTGGACGGATCGGGGTTTACGAGCAGTACTTC
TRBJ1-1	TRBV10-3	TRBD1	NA	CAMLFWPHFRDSANTEAFF	TGTGCCATGTTATTTTGGCCCCATTTCCGGGACAGCGCGAACACTGAAGCTTTCTTT
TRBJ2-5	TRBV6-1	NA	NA	CASGGPFFETQYF	TGTGCCAGCGGGGGGCCATTCTTTGAGACCCAGTACTTC
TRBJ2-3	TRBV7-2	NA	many	CASTPNPGPWTDTQYF	TGTGCCAGCACCCCCAACCCGGGGCCCTGGACAGATACGCAGTATTTT
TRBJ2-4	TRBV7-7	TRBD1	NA	CASSSDRGLGNIQYF	TGTGCTAGCAGCTCCGACAGGGGTTTGGGGAACATTCAGTACTTC
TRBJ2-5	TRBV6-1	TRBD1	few	CASSYLPGQRETQYF	TGTGCCAGCAGTTACCTCCCGGGACAGAGAGAGACCCAGTACTTC
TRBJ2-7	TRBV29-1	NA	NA	CSVVPEGYEQYF	TGCAGCGTTGTGCCAGAAGGGTACGAGCAGTACTTC
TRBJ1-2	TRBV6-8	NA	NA	CASSFRLAEILVRGTNYGYTF	TGTGCCAGCAGTTTCAGATTGGCGGAGATTTTAGTTCGGGGAACTAACTATGGCTACACCTTC
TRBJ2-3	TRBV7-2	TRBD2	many	CASSSPGASGGIIPITDTQYF	TGTGCCAGCAGCTCTCCCGGGGCTAGCGGGGGGATTATCCCGATCACAGATACGCAGTATTTT
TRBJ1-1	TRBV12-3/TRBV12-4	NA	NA	CASSFPGARTEAFF	TGTGCCAGCAGTTTCCCTGGGGCGCGAACTGAAGCTTTCTTT
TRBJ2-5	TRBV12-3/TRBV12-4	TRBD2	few	CASTGGGETQYF	TGTGCCAGCACCGGGGGGGGAGAGACCCAGTACTTC
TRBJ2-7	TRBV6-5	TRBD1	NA	CASRTTGAPYEQYF	TGTGCCAGCAGAACGACAGGGGCCCCCTACGAGCAGTACTTC
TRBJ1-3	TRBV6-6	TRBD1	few	CASRSGGPGNTIYF	TGTGCCAGCAGGTCAGGGGGCCCTGGAAACACCATATATTTT
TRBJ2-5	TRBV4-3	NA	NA	CASSQAPAGRIQETQYF	TGCGCCAGCAGCCAAGCCCCCGCGGGGAGAATACAAGAGACCCAGTACTTC
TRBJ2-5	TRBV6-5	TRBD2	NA	CASSSAPAGEETQYF	TGTGCCAGCAGTTCCGCCCCAGCGGGGGAAGAGACCCAGTACTTC